This TCR beta chain was found in a study of monozygotic twins with inflammatory bowel disease. The study's findings and limits: The data did not back a single strong IBD-associated clonotype or signal. Varying immunosuppressive regimens may have increased patient repertoire variability.

In regard to this clonotype: Its antigen is not identified.

TCRdb reprocessed the 5' RACE reads, with one entry per CDR3 protein and no DNA. Its table lists fewer than 550,000 distinct CDR3 sequences. CDR3 length: 17 amino acids. CDR1 and CDR2 (germline): SEHNR, FQNEAQ (reference sequence). The clonotype originates from a human donor with ulcerative colitis or Crohn's disease, or a healthy co-twin of an affected twin (not recorded which). Sequences were obtained from blood. The V gene is TRBV7-9, the J gene TRBJ2-5; with no DNA, the TCRdb D assignment of TRBD2 cannot be verified. CDR3 amino acids: CASSPGTSGRVEETQYF.